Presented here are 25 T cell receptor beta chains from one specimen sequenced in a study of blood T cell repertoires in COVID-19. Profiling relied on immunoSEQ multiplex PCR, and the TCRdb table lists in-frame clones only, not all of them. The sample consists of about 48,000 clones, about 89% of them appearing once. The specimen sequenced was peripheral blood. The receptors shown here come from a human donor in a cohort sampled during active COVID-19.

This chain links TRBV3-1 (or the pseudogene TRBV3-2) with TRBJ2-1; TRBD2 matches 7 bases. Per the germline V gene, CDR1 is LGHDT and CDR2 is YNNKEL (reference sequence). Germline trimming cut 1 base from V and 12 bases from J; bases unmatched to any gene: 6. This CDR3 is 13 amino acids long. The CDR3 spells CASSQVDGGRQFF. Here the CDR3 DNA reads TGTGCCAGCAGCCAAGTTGACGGCGGGAGGCAGTTCTTC.

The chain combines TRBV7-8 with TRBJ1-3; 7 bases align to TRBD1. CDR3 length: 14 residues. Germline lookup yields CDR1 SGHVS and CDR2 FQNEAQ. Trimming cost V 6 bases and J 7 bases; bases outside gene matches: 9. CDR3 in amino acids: CASSKDRFGNTIYF. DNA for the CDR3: TGTGCCAGCAGTAAGGACAGGTTCGGGAACACCATATATTTT.

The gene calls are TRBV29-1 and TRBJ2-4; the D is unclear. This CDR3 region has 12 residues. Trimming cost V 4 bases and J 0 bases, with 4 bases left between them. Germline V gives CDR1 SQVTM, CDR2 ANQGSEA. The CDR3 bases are TGCAGCGTTGCACTAGCCAAAAACATTCAGTACTTC. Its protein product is CSVALAKNIQYF.

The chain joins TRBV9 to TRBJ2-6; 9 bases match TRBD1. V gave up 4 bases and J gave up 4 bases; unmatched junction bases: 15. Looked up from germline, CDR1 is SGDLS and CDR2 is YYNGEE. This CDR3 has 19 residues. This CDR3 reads CASSPSLSGQGSGANVLTF. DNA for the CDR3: TGTGCCAGCAGCCCCTCCCTTAGTGGACAGGGGTCCGGGGCCAACGTCCTGACTTTC.

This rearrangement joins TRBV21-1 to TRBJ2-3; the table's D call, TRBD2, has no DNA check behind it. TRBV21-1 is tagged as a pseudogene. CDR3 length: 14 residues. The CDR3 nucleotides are TGTGCCAGCAGCAAAGGCGTAGCGGGCCAAACGCAGTATTTT. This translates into CASSKGVAGQTQYF.

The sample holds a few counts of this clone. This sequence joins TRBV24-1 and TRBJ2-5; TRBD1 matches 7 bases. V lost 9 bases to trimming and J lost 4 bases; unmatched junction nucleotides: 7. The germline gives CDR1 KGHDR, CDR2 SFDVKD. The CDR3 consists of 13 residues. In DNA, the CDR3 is TGTGCCACCCAGAGAACAGGGGCAGAGACCCAGTACTTC. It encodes CATQRTGAETQYF.

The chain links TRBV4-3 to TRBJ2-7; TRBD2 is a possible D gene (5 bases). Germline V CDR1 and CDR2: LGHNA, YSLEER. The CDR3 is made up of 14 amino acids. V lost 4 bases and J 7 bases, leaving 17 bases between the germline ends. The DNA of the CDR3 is TGCGCCAGCAGCCCAAGGGTCGGGGAAGGGGAGCAGTACTTC. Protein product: CASSPRVGEGEQYF.

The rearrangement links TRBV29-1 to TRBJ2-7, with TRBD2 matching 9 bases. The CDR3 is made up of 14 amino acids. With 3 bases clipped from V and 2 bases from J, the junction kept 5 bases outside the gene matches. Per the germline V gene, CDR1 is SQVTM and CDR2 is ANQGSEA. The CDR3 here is CSVEIAGATYEQYF. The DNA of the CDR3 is TGCAGCGTTGAGATAGCGGGGGCAACCTACGAGCAGTACTTC.

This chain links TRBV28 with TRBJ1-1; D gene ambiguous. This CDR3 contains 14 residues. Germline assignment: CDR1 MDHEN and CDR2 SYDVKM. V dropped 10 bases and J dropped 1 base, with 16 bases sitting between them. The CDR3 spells CATLEGKGNTEAFF. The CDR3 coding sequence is TGTGCCACATTAGAGGGTAAGGGGAACACTGAAGCTTTCTTT.

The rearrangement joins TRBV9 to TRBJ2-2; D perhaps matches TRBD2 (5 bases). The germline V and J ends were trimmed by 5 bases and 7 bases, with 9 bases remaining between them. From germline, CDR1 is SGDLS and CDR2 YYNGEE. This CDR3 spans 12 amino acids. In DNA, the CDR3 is TGTGCCAGCAGATCGGGAAACGGGGAGCTGTTTTTT. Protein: CASRSGNGELFF.

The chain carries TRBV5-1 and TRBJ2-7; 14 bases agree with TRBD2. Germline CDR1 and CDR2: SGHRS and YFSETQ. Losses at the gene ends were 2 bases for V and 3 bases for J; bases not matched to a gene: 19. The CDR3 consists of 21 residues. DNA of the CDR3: TGCGCCAGCAGCTTCCTTAGCGCCTTGGACAGGGGACTAGCGGGGGACTACGAGCAGTACTTC. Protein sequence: CASSFLSALDRGLAGDYEQYF.

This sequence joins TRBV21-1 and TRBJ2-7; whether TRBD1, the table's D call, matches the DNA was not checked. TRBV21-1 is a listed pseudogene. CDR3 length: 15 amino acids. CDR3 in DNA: TGTGCCAGCAGGCGACAGTCGTATTGGTCCTACGAGCAGTACTTC. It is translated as CASRRQSYWSYEQYF.

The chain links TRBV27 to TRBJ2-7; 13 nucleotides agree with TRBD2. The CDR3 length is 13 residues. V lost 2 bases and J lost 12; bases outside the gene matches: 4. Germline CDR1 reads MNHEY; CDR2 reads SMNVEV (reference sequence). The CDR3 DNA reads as TGTGCCAGCAGTTTAGGACTAGCGGGGGTCCTGTACTTC. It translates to CASSLGLAGVLYF.

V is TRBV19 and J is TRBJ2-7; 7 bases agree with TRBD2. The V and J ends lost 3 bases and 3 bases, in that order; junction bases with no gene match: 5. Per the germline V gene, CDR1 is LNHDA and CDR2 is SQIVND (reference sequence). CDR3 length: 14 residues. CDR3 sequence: CASSIRWEGYEQYF. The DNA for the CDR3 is TGTGCCAGTAGTATTCGGTGGGAGGGCTACGAGCAGTACTTC.

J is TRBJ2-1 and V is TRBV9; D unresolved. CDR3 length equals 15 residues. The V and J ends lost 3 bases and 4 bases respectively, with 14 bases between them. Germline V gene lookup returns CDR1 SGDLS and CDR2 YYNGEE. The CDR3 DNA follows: TGTGCCAGCAGCGCCTATAGTGCGGCTTACAATGAGCAGTTCTTC. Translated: CASSAYSAAYNEQFF. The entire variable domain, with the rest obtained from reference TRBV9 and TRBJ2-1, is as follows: DSGVTQTPKHLITATGQRVTLRCSPRSGDLSVYWYQQSLDQGLQFLIQYYNGEERAKGNILERFSAQQFPDLHSELNLSSLELGDSALYFCASSAYSAAYNEQFFGPGTRLTVL.

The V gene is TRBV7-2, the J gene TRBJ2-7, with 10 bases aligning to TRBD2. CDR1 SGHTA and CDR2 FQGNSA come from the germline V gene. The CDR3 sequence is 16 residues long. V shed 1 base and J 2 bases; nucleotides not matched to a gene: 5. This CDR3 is CASSLDLAGAPYEQYF. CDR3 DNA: TGTGCCAGCAGCTTAGACCTAGCGGGGGCCCCCTACGAGCAGTACTTC.

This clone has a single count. CDR3 sequence: CASARQGYEQYF. DNA of the CDR3: TGTGCCAGCGCAAGACAGGGCTACGAGCAGTACTTC. V gene TRBV25-1 combines with J gene TRBJ2-7; 7 positions agree with TRBD1. Germline trimming cut 8 bases from V and 3 bases from J; bases unmatched to any gene: 4. Per the germline V gene, CDR1 is MGHDK and CDR2 is SYGVNS. The CDR3 spans 12 residues.

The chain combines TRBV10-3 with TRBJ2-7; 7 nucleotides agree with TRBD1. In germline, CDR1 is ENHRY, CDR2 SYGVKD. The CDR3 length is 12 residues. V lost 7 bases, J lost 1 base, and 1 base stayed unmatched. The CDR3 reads CAIMTGSYEQYF. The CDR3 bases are TGTGCCATCATGACAGGGTCCTACGAGCAGTACTTC.

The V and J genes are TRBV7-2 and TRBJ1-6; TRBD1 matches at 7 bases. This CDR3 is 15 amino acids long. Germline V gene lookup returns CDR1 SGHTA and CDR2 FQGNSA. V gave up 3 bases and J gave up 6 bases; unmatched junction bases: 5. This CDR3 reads CASSFGTVVNSPLHF. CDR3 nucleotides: TGTGCCAGCAGCTTCGGGACAGTCGTTAATTCACCCCTCCACTTT.

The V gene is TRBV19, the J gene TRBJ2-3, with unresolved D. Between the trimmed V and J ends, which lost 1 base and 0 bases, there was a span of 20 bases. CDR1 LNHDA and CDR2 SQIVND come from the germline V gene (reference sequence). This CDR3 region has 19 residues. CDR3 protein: CASSIVHFVKAVSTDTQYF. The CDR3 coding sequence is TGTGCCAGTAGTATAGTCCATTTCGTAAAGGCGGTGAGCACAGATACGCAGTATTTT.

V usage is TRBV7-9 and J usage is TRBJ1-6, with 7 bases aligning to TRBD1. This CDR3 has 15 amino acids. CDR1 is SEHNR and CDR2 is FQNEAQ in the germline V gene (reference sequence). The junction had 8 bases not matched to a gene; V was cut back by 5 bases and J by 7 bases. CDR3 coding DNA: TGTGCCAGCAGCGAATCCGGGACAGTCAATTCACCCCTCCACTTT. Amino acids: CASSESGTVNSPLHF.

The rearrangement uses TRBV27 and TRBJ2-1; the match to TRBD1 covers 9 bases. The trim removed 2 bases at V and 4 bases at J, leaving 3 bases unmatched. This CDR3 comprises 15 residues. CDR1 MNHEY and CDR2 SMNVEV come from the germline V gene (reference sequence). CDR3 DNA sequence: TGTGCCAGCAGTTTAGACAGGGGGGGGTACAATGAGCAGTTCTTC. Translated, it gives CASSLDRGGYNEQFF.

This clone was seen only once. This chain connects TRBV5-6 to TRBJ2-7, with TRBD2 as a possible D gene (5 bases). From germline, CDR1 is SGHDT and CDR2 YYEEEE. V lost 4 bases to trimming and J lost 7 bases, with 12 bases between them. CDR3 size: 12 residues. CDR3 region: CASSMTTGEQYF. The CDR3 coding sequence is TGTGCCAGCAGCATGACTACCGGGGAGCAGTACTTC.

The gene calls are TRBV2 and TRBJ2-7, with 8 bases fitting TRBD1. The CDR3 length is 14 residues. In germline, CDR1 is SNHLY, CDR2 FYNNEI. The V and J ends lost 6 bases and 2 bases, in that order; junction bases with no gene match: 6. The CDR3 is CASRVGTGPYEQYF. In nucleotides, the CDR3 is TGTGCCAGCAGAGTCGGGACAGGACCCTACGAGCAGTACTTC.

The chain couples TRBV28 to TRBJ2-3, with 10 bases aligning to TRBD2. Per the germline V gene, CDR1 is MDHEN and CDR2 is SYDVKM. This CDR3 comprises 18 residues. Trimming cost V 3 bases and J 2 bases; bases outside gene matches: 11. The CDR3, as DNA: TGTGCCAGCAGTTTCGTTGGGATAGCGGGAGGACTCACAGATACGCAGTATTTT. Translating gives CASSFVGIAGGLTDTQYF.